Shown below are 16 T cell receptor beta chains from a single sample sequenced in a study of blood T cell repertoires in COVID-19. TCRdb keeps only in-frame clones here, not all; method: immunoSEQ multiplex PCR. The sample carries roughly 85,000 clones, more than 80% recorded once. Sequencing was done on a sample of peripheral blood. The receptor set was obtained from a man aged 50 to 59 with active or convalescent COVID-19.

The rearrangement joins TRBV7-2 to TRBJ1-6, with TRBD1 identical over 8 bases. Germline CDR1 and CDR2: SGHTA and FQGNSA. The J segment lost 2 bases and the V segment lost 5 bases, leaving 5 bases of the junction unmatched. The CDR3 is 16 residues long. The CDR3 region is CASSPTGQAYNSPLHF. Written as DNA, the CDR3 is TGTGCCAGCAGCCCAACGGGACAGGCCTATAATTCACCCCTCCACTTT.

The genes are TRBV10-1 and TRBJ2-7, with D perhaps matching TRBD1 (6 bases). This CDR3 region has 13 residues. Germline V CDR1 and CDR2: WNHNN, SYGVQD (reference sequence). V lost 5 bases and J 5 bases, leaving 13 bases between the germline ends. CDR3 DNA: TGCGCCAGCAGTCCCGGGACAACGCACGAGCAGTACTTC. Its protein is CASSPGTTHEQYF.

The rearrangement joins TRBV6-5 to TRBJ1-1; TRBD1 matches 9 bases. Trimming at V came to 6 bases and at J to 1 base, leaving 3 bases not matched to a gene. There are 14 residues in the CDR3. The germline gives CDR1 MNHEY, CDR2 SVGAGI. In DNA form, the CDR3 reads TGTGCCAGCAGAGGACAGGGGTGGAACACTGAAGCTTTCTTT. It is translated as CASRGQGWNTEAFF.

This chain links TRBV6-5 with TRBJ1-5; D gene unclear. CDR1 and CDR2 from the germline V gene are MNHEY and SVGAGI. CDR3 length equals 14 residues. V dropped 6 bases and J dropped 3 bases, with 12 bases sitting between them. In DNA, the CDR3 is TGTGCCAGCAGCCGAAGACAAGCCAATCAGCCCCAGCATTTT. It translates to CASSRRQANQPQHF.

The CDR3 coding sequence is TGTGCCAGCAGTTTGGGTTCTAGACTGAGTTATGGCTACACCTTC. The encoded protein is CASSLGSRLSYGYTF. The V and J genes are TRBV27 and TRBJ1-2; D is ambiguous. V lost 3 bases, J lost 5 bases, and 16 bases lay in between. This CDR3 has 15 residues. Germline V gene lookup returns CDR1 MNHEY and CDR2 SMNVEV (reference sequence).

Note on this clone: A junction boundary mismatches the germline segment, possibly from a read error. The rearrangement joins TRBV7-2 to TRBJ2-3, with 11 bases aligning to TRBD2. This CDR3 has 15 amino acids. Per germline, CDR1 SGHTA and CDR2 FQGNSA. CDR3 DNA sequence: TGTGCCAGCAGCTTAGATCCCCAGACTAGCGGGGCCAGGGATTTT. Protein: CASSLDPQTSGARDF.

The V and J genes are TRBV10-2 and TRBJ1-1; the D gene is possibly TRBD1 (6 bases). The germline V and J ends were trimmed by 6 bases and 3 bases, with 20 bases remaining between them. From germline, CDR1 is WSHSY and CDR2 SAAADI. CDR3 length equals 16 residues. CDR3 coding DNA: TGCGCCAGCAGGGACCAGTTTTCAGGGGTAGACACTGAAGCTTTCTTT. This encodes CASRDQFSGVDTEAFF.

The chain joins TRBV3-1 (or the pseudogene TRBV3-2) to TRBJ2-3, with a possible D match to TRBD2 (5 bases). Trimming took 0 bases from V and 0 from J, leaving 16 bases between them. The V gene's germline CDR1 is LGHDT and CDR2 YNNKEL (reference sequence). The CDR3 extends over 18 amino acids. The CDR3 coding sequence is TGTGCCAGCAGCCAAGATTCCACGGGAACTATTAGCACAGATACGCAGTATTTT. Translation gives CASSQDSTGTISTDTQYF.

The chain links TRBV28 to TRBJ2-3, with TRBD1 matching over 7 bases. Germline CDR1 MDHEN, CDR2 SYDVKM. Trimming at V came to 4 bases and at J to 5 bases, leaving 9 bases not matched to a gene. The CDR3 has 15 residues. The CDR3 DNA reads TGTGCCAGCAGTTCTCGCCGGGACAGATTAGATACGCAGTATTTT. This gives the protein CASSSRRDRLDTQYF.

This clone was observed a single time. The CDR3 spells CASSNPGTQVYGYTF. CDR3 DNA sequence: TGTGCCAGCAGCAACCCCGGGACTCAAGTTTATGGCTACACCTTC. The chain joins TRBV11-2 to TRBJ1-2; possible D gene TRBD1, 5 bases. This CDR3 is 15 amino acids long. Trimming took 5 bases from V and 5 from J, leaving 18 bases between them. The germline CDR1 and CDR2 sequences are SGHAT and FQNNGV.

The chain combines TRBV7-2 with TRBJ2-5, with TRBD1 matching over 7 bases. After removal of 8 bases from V and 4 bases from J, the junction contained 13 bases not matched to a gene. The CDR3 totals 15 residues. CDR1 and CDR2 (germline): SGHTA, FQGNSA. The CDR3 sequence is CASLLKGASPETQYF. The CDR3 nucleotides are TGTGCCAGCTTGCTGAAGGGGGCCTCCCCAGAGACCCAGTACTTC.

DNA of the CDR3: TGTGCCAGCAGTTTCGGGGATGAGCAGTTCTTC. Its translation is CASSFGDEQFF. The rearrangement uses TRBV12-3 or TRBV12-4 and TRBJ2-1, with D perhaps TRBD2 (5 bases). The V gene lost 3 bases and the J gene lost 8 bases, with 5 bases spanning the gap. This CDR3 is 11 amino acids long.

This chain uses TRBV6-1 with TRBJ2-7; the D gene is possibly TRBD1 (5 bases). Germline loops: CDR1 MNHNS, CDR2 SASEGT. V was shortened by 2 bases and J by 0 bases, with 14 bases between the two germline ends. The CDR3 is 16 residues long. The CDR3 protein is CASSEPTARNSYEQYF. The CDR3 DNA reads TGTGCCAGCAGTGAACCGACAGCCAGAAACTCCTACGAGCAGTACTTC.

The gene calls are TRBV10-3 and TRBJ2-3; 9 bases line up with TRBD2. Germline CDR1 ENHRY, CDR2 SYGVKD. The CDR3 totals 16 residues. Trimming removed 4 bases from V and 0 bases from J; junction bases left unmatched: 5. CDR3 loop: CAISGRLAASTDTQYF. The CDR3 DNA reads TGTGCCATCAGTGGGCGACTAGCGGCTAGCACAGATACGCAGTATTTT.

This chain connects TRBV6-5 to TRBJ1-2; a weak D match, TRBD1 (5 bases). Germline V gene lookup returns CDR1 MNHEY and CDR2 SVGAGI. Deletions cut 6 bases from V and 8 bases from J, with 16 bases between. There are 13 residues in the CDR3. DNA of the CDR3: TGTGCCAGCAGAAGACCCCCAGGGCTGGGCTACACCTTC. This encodes CASRRPPGLGYTF.

This clone came up once. J is TRBJ2-1 and V is TRBV5-4; a weak D match, TRBD1 (5 bases). The CDR3 consists of 17 residues. Germline V gives CDR1 SGHNT, CDR2 YYREEE (reference sequence). V lost 3 bases and J lost 0, with 16 bases in between. As DNA, the CDR3 is TGTGCCAGCAGCTCGACAGATCGGGCGGTCTCCTACAATGAGCAGTTCTTC. Its translation: CASSSTDRAVSYNEQFF.